Listed here are 5 T cell receptor beta chains from one sample, sequenced in a study of graft-versus-host responses after intestinal transplantation. No antigen has been identified for these receptors. Clones were sequenced by immunoSEQ multiplex PCR, and TCRdb holds only the in-frame ones, with some missing. Among approximately 89,000 clones, approximately 92% were seen once, and the ten largest hold about 1.1%. This sample comprised unstimulated CD8+ T cells sorted from spleen or lymph node cells, obtained before transplant. The receptor set was obtained from a human donor who was the organ donor for an intestinal transplant.

The V and J genes are TRBV28 and TRBJ2-7, with D maybe TRBD2 (6 bases). This CDR3 is built from 17 residues. V dropped 6 bases and J dropped 5 bases, with 26 bases sitting between them. Per germline, CDR1 MDHEN and CDR2 SYDVKM. The CDR3, as DNA: TGTGCCAGCAGGGTGGCGCGGGGAGGCAGGATCAGGCACGAGCAGTACTTC. Translated, it gives CASRVARGGRIRHEQYF. The variable domain in full, completed from reference TRBV28 and TRBJ2-7, reads DVKVTQSSRYLVKRTGEKVFLECVQDMDHENMFWYRQDPGLGLRLIYFSYDVKMKEKGDIPEGYSVSREKKERFSLILESASTNQTSMYLCASRVARGGRIRHEQYFGPGTRLTVT.

The rearrangement links TRBV27 to TRBJ2-7; TRBD1 agrees at 8 bases. The CDR3 covers 13 residues. The V and J ends lost 5 bases and 5 bases, in that order; junction bases with no gene match: 5. Germline V gene sequence: CDR1 MNHEY, CDR2 SMNVEV (reference sequence). This CDR3 reads CASSLDRGDEQYF. The DNA of the CDR3 is TGTGCCAGCAGTCTAGACAGGGGCGACGAGCAGTACTTC.

The chain is built from TRBV4-3 and TRBJ2-1, with 8 positions matching TRBD2. Per germline, CDR1 LGHNA and CDR2 YSLEER. The CDR3 covers 13 residues. The ends lost 2 bases at V and 9 bases at J; junction bases unmatched: 3. CDR3 residues: CASSQKLAAEQFF. For the CDR3, the DNA is TGCGCCAGCAGCCAAAAACTAGCGGCTGAGCAGTTCTTC.

V usage is TRBV20-1 and J usage is TRBJ1-1; D is unresolved. The length of the CDR3 is 10 residues. Per the germline V gene, CDR1 is DFQATT and CDR2 is SNEGSKA (reference sequence). V was cut by 8 bases and J by 4 bases, with 8 bases left in between. The CDR3 DNA is TGCAGTCCCAGGCCCACTGAAGCTTTCTTT. It yields the protein CSPRPTEAFF.

The chain combines TRBV13 with TRBJ2-2; 9 bases match TRBD2. CDR3 length: 16 amino acids. J lost 7 bases, V lost 5 bases, and 11 bases had no gene match. Germline assignment: CDR1 PRHDT and CDR2 FYEKMQ (reference sequence). CDR3 coding DNA: TGTGCCAGCAGCCCTCCCGGGACTAGCATACTCGGGGAGCTGTTTTTT. Protein: CASSPPGTSILGELFF.